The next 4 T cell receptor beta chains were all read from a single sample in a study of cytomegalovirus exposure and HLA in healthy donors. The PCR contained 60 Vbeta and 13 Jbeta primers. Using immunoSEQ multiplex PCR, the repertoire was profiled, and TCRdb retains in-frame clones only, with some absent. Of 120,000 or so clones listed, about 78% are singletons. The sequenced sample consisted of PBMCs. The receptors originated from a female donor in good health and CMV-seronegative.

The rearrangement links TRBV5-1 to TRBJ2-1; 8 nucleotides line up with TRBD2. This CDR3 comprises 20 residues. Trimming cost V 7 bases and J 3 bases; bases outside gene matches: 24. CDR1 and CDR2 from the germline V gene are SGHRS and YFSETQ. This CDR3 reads CASRPTRTSPLRPFYNEQFF. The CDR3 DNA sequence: TGCGCCAGCCGCCCTACTCGGACTAGCCCTCTGCGTCCTTTCTACAATGAGCAGTTCTTC.

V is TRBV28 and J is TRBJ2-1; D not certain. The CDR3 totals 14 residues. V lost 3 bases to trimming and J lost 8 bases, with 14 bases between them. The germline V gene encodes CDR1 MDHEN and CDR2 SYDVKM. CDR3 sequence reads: CASSFETLPYEQFF. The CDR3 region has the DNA TGTGCCAGCAGTTTCGAGACTCTCCCATATGAGCAGTTCTTC.

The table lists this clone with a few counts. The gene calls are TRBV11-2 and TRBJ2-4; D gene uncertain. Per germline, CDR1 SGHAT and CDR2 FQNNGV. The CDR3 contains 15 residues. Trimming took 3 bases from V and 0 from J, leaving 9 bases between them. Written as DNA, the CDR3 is TGTGCCAGCAGCTTTAGTAGACAAGCCAAAAACATTCAGTACTTC. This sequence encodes CASSFSRQAKNIQYF.

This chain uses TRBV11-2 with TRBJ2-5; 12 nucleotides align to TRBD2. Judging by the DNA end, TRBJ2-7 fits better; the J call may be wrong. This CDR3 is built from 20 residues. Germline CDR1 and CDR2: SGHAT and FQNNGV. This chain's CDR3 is CASSLDYLLAGGKSSYEQYF. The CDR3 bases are TGTGCCAGCAGCTTAGATTATCTACTAGCGGGGGGAAAGAGCTCCTACGAGCAGTACTTC.